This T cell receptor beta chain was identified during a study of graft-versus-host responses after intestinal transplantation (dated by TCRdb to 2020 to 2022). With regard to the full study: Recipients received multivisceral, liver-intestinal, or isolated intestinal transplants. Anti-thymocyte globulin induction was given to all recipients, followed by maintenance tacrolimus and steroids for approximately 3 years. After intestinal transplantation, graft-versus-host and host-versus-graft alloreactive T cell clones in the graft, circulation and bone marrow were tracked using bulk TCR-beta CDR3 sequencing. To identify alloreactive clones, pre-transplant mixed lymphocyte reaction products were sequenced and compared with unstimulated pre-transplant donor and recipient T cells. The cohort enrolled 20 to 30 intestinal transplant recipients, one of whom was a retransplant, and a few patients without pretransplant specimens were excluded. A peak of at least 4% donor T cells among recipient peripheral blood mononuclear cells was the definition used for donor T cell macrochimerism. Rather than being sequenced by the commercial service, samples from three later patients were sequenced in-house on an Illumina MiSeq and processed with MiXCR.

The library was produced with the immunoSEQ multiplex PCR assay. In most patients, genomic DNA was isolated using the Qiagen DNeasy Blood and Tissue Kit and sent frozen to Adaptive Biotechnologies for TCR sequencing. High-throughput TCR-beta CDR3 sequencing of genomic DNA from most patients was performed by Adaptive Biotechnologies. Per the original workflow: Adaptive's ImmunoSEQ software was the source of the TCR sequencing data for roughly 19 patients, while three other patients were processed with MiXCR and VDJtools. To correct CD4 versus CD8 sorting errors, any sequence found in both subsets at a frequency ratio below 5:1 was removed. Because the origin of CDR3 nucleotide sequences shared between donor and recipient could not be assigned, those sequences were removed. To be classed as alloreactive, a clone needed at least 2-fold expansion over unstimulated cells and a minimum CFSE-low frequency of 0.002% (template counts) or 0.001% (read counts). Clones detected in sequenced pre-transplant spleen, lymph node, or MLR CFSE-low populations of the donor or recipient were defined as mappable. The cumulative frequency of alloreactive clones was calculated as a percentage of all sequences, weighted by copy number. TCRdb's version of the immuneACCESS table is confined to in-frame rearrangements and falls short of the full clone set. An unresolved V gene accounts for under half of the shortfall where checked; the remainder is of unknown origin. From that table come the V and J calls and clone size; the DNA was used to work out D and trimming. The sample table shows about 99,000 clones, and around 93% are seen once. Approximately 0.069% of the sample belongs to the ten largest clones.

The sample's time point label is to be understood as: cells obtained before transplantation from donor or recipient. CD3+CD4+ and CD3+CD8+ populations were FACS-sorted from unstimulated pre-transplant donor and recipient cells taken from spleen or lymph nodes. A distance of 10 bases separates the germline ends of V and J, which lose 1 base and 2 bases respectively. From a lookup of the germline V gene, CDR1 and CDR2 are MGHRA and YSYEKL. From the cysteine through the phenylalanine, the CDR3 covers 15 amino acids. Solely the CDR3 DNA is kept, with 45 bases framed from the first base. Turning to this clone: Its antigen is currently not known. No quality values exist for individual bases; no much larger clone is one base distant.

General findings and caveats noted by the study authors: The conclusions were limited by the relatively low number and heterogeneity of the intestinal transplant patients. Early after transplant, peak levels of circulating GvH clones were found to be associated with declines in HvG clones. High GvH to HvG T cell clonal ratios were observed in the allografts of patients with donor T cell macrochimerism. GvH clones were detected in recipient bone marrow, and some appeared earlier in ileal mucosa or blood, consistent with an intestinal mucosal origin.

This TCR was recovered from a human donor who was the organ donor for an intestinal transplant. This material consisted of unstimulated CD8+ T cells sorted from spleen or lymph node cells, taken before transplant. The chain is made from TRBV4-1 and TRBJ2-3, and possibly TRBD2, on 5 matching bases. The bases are TGCGCCAGCAGCCAAGTTGCCGGGATCACAGATACGCAGTATTTT. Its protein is CASSQVAGITDTQYF.